There are a few counts of the clone carrying this T cell receptor (beta chain). This entry comes from a study of response to subunit inactivated influenza vaccine. TCRdb reprocessed the RT-PCR reads with MiXCR, giving one entry per CDR3 protein. The sample records approximately 530,000 distinct CDR3 sequences, around 7.7% being singletons. The CDR3 has 16 amino acids. Per germline, CDR1 MGHRA and CDR2 YSYEKL. The V end was cut by 3 bases, the J end by 3 bases, with 17 bases between. This chain uses TRBV4-1 with TRBJ1-1, with D possibly being TRBD1 (5 bases). Sequencing used PBMCs from blood, obtained roughly 24 months after vaccination. The receptor was derived from a man aged 50 to 75 who received an inactivated influenza vaccine. Here the CDR3 DNA reads TGCGCCAGCAGCCAGGGGGGTTTTCGGAGGGACACTGAAGCTTTCTTT. Encoded protein: CASSQGGFRRDTEAFF.